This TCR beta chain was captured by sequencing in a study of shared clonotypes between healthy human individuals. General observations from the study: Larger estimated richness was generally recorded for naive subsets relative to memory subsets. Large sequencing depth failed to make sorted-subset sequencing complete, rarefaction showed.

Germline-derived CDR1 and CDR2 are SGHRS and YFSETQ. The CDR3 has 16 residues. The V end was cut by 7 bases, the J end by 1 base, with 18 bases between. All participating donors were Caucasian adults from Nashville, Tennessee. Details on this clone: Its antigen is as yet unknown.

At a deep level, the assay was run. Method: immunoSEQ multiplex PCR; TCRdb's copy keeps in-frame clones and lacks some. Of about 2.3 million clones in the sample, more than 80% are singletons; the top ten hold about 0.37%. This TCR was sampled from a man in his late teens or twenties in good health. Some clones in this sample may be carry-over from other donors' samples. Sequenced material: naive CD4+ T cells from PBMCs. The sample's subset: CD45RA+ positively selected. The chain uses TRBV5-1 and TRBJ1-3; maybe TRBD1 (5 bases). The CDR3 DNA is TGCGCCAGCTCGAGTCAGGGAAGGGAGTCTGGAAACACCATATATTTT. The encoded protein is CASSSQGRESGNTIYF.